Below, one T cell receptor (beta chain) is given with its context. This sample stems from a study of control samples from healthy donors and cancer patients. TCRdb's table, derived via immunoSEQ multiplex PCR, lists solely in-frame clones and lacks some. The sample holds about 51,000 clones; around nine tenths are singletons and the top ten take almost 40%. CDR3 length: 14 residues. The germline gives CDR1 SGHRS, CDR2 YFSETQ. The ends were cut back, 0 bases at V and 2 bases at J, with 8 bases in the middle. What was sequenced was PBMCs. This TCR came from a middle-aged man with head and neck cancer. The gene calls are TRBV5-1 and TRBJ1-1; D is perhaps TRBD1 (6 bases). The CDR3 spells CASSLEGGNTEAFF. CDR3 bases: TGCGCCAGCAGCTTGGAGGGGGGAAACACTGAAGCTTTCTTT.